This entry lists 5 T cell receptor beta chains sequenced from one sample in a study of PD-1 blockade in classical Hodgkin lymphoma. Using immunoSEQ multiplex PCR, the repertoire was profiled, and TCRdb retains in-frame clones only, with some absent. The sample carries approximately 27,000 clones, 85% to 90% recorded once. Every patient had relapsed following autologous stem cell transplantation, and cohorts differed in brentuximab vedotin exposure. The input for sequencing was peripheral blood mononuclear cells (PBMCs), taken at baseline. These receptors came from a human donor with classical Hodgkin lymphoma.

The chain joins TRBV25-1 to TRBJ1-2, with D unresolved. CDR3 size: 11 residues. Germline V gene sequence: CDR1 MGHDK, CDR2 SYGVNS. V lost 7 bases and J lost 5, with 8 bases in between. The CDR3 DNA reads as TGTGCCAGCAATGACGGATATGGCTACACCTTC. This translates into CASNDGYGYTF.

The chain has TRBV6-6 and TRBJ1-1, with 7 positions matching TRBD1. Germline V gene data show CDR1 as MNHNY and CDR2 as SVGAGI (reference sequence). Losses at the gene ends were 0 bases for V and 1 base for J; bases not matched to a gene: 2. There are 15 residues in the CDR3. CDR3 sequence (DNA): TGTGCCAGCAGTTACTCCAGGGGGGAGAACACTGAAGCTTTCTTT. This gives the protein CASSYSRGENTEAFF.

CDR3 nucleotides: TGTGCCAGCAGTTACTCGAAGGGTAGTAGCAATCAGCCCCAGCATTTT. Translation gives CASSYSKGSSNQPQHF. The chain couples TRBV6-6 to TRBJ1-5; D ambiguous. Trimming stripped 0 bases from V and 0 bases from J, with 9 bases between. The CDR3 extends over 16 amino acids. Germline V gene data show CDR1 as MNHNY and CDR2 as SVGAGI (reference sequence).

V usage is TRBV4-1 and J usage is TRBJ1-2; D gene unclear. The germline V gene encodes CDR1 MGHRA and CDR2 YSYEKL. Trimming stripped 0 bases from V and 2 bases from J, with 7 bases between. The CDR3 is 14 amino acids. The CDR3 nucleotides read TGCGCCAGCAGCCAAGACCTGACCAACTATGGCTACACCTTC. Amino acid sequence: CASSQDLTNYGYTF.

The chain employs TRBV5-1 and TRBJ2-1; weak D call: TRBD1 (6 bases). Trimming pared 1 base from V and 5 bases from J, leaving 10 bases between. Germline V gene sequence: CDR1 SGHRS, CDR2 YFSETQ. CDR3 length: 14 amino acids. The CDR3 sequence: CASSLRDTDNEQFF. The CDR3 nucleotides read TGCGCCAGCAGCTTGAGGGACACCGACAATGAGCAGTTCTTC.